This TCR beta chain came from a study of T cells after posttransplantation cyclophosphamide. Findings of the study overall: Donor CD8+ memory clones often dominated recipient blood repertoires at later times. TRB overlap between skin or GI tissue T cells and blood was limited. Recipient CMV seropositivity and CMV reactivation strongly tracked TRB clonality.

Sequenced by immunoSEQ multiplex PCR; TCRdb stores in-frame clones only, minus some. The sample includes more than 30,000 clones, under 95% of them seen just once. Germline V lookup: CDR1 SNHLY, CDR2 FYNNEI. Trimming shortened V by 2 bases and J by 3 bases, and 7 bases separated the two germline ends. This CDR3 is 14 amino acids long. Notes on this clone: Its antigen is unknown.

Cells defined as naive were viable CD3+CD4+ or CD3+CD8+ and CCR7+CD45RA+CD45RO-CD95-CD27+CD28+. The related graft donor's blood sample was taken on the day of bone marrow donation. The V and J genes are TRBV2 and TRBJ2-2; a weak D match, TRBD2 (5 bases). This TCR was sampled from a woman aged 55-70 years in good health, CMV-negative, and a related stem cell transplant donor. The source material was naive CD4+ T cells sorted from PBMCs. CDR3 bases: TGTGCCAGCAGTGAACTGAGGGACACCGGGGAGCTGTTTTTT. Amino acid sequence: CASSELRDTGELFF.